This TCR beta chain derives from a study of beta chain features in type 1 diabetes. Study-level findings and limits: Type 1 diabetes patients showed a moderate but significant shortening of TCRB CDR3s in all four CD4+ subsets.

Of the isolated RNA, all was reverse transcribed, and so the sequenced material was expressed TCRB transcripts. The protocol was immunoSEQ multiplex PCR, while the TCRdb copy is restricted to in-frame clones and leaves out a portion. The sample has about 640,000 clones; approximately 13% are singletons. On this clone: Its antigen is unidentified.

This clonotype was obtained from a man between 25 and 39 years old with type 1 diabetes. Sequencing input: naive CD4+ T cells from blood.

CDR3 coding DNA: TGTGCTAGTGGTCCCGACAGCTACAATGAGCAGTTCTTC. Its translation: CASGPDSYNEQFF. The chain recombines TRBV12-5 with TRBJ2-1; perhaps TRBD1 as D (5 bases). From germline, CDR1 is LGHNT and CDR2 FRNRAP. V was cut by 5 bases and J by 3 bases, with 8 bases left in between. The CDR3 has 13 residues.